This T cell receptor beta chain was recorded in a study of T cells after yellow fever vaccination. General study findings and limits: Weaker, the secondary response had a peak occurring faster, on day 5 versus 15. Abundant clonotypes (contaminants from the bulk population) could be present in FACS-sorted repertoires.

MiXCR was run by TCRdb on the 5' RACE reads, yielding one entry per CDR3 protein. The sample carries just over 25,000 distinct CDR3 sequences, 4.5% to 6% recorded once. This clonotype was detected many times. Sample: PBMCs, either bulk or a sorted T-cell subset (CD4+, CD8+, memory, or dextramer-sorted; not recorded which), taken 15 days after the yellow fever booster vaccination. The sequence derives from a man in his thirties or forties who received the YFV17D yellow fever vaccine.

CDR3 region: CASSLASQGVNTEAFF. The CDR3 DNA reads TGTGCCAGCAGCTTAGCCTCACAGGGGGTGAACACTGAAGCTTTCTTT. The chain couples TRBV7-2 to TRBJ1-1; 8 bases match TRBD1. Trimming removed 0 bases from V and 0 bases from J; junction bases left unmatched: 3. The CDR3 runs to 16 residues. Germline V gives CDR1 SGHTA, CDR2 FQGNSA.